The sequence of this TCR beta chain was determined in a study of spatial heterogeneity in lung cancer (dated by TCRdb to the late 2010s). Regarding the research as a whole: Beta-chain transcripts were consistently detected in greater numbers than alpha-chain transcripts, which likely reflects a higher abundance of beta-chain transcripts. In the raw uncorrected reads, each unique combination of TCR and UMI appeared more than ten times on average. Nonsynonymous mutation counts, determined by whole-exome sequencing of tumor tissue, were related to TCR repertoire features. In non-small cell lung cancer, the study quantitatively compared TCR alpha and beta repertoires across several tumor regions, matched nontumor lung, and blood. Both alpha and beta chains were TCR-sequenced in samples taken at surgery, namely 220 tumor regions, approximately 66 matched nontumor lung samples and some 53 PBMC samples. In tumor regions, TCR transcript counts showed a strong correlation with a T cell transcriptional module score derived from matched bulk RNA-seq. Study-level results and caveats: The tumor nonsynonymous mutation count correlated with the number of expanded intratumoral alpha and beta TCRs. Additional single-cell paired TCR alpha and beta sequencing was considered necessary to confirm, at a functional level, the hypothesis that regional TCRs recognize regional mutations. TCR-seq coverage of tumor T cells was estimated to be only around 7.3% for alpha chains and 13% to 15% for beta chains. The count of ubiquitous expanded TCRs correlated with the count of ubiquitous nonsynonymous mutations, and the count of regional expanded TCRs correlated with the count of regional nonsynonymous mutations.

What the time point label conveys for this sample: sample taken at primary tumor resection. Samples were obtained from approximately 72 patients with early-stage, untreated non-small cell lung cancer from the lung TRACERx cohort. TCR sequencing used whole RNA extracted from tumor and nontumor lung tissue, or from cryopreserved PBMC samples, without cell sorting. Only patients with enough RNA available from two or more tumor regions were chosen for TCR sequencing. Before being selected, tumor and adjacent nontumor lung specimens were reviewed by a lung pathologist. This clonotype counts as medium-sized (0.01 to 0.1%). The antigen this receptor binds is unknown. No per-base quality is available; no much larger clone lies one base away. The library was produced with 5' RACE. The listed sequencing device is NextSeq 500. In the TCR library protocol, a unique molecular identifier was attached to each TCR cDNA molecule so that PCR and sequencing errors could be corrected. In the source study's methods: TCR identification, UMI-based error correction and CDR3 extraction were performed with Decombinator tools. TCRs above a frequency of 2 per 1,000, corresponding to the top 1% of the tumor frequency distribution, were defined as expanded. Expanded tumor TCRs statistically deemed absent (corrected P<0.05) from at least one tumor region were classed as regional, and all other expanded tumor TCRs were classed as ubiquitous. Each repertoire was subsampled 100 times to 5,000 TCRs, after which Renyi diversity was computed with the R vegan package. CDR3 similarity networks were constructed using string-kernel similarity of amino acid triplets, with links drawn between CDR3s whose pairwise similarity was above 0.82. TCRdb reprocessed the public reads (quality trimming at Q25 with fastp, clone calling with MiXCR) and kept in-frame beta chains. Each record represents a unique CDR3 protein, reported with the most common genes and DNA among its rows. Clone size and V and J calls follow TCRdb, not the original study. This sample holds 20,000 to 30,000 distinct CDR3 sequences; 8% to 10% were observed only once. About 7.7% of the sample comes from the top ten.

The sample here was lung tumor tissue, taken at surgery. The receptor's source is a male donor with early-stage non-small cell lung cancer.

At the DNA level, the sequence is TGCGCCAGCATGATAGTTAGCGGCTCCTACAATGAGCAGTTCTTC. Its translation reads: CASMIVSGSYNEQFF. The V and J genes are TRBV5-1 and TRBJ2-1; the best D guess is TRBD2, with 6 bases matching. CDR1 and CDR2, looked up from the germline V gene, are SGHRS and YFSETQ. V lost 6 bases and J lost 0 bases; the stretch between them is 13 bases long. The CDR3 contains 15 residues, cysteine and phenylalanine counted. Only the CDR3 DNA is retained, 45 bases long and in frame from the first base.